This T cell receptor (beta chain) was profiled in a study of blood T cell repertoires in COVID-19. Study summary: The United States, Italy and Spain were the sources of the acute and convalescent COVID-19 samples.

This table comes from immunoSEQ multiplex PCR, and its TCRdb copy is limited to in-frame clones, with some not included. Here the sample spans fewer than 130,000 clones, under 75% being singletons. The CDR3 loop spans 15 amino acids. V lost 6 bases and J lost 5; bases outside the gene matches: 8. The germline V gene encodes CDR1 MDHEN and CDR2 SYDVKM. This receptor was obtained from a man older than 75 with acute or convalescent COVID-19. The chain recombines TRBV28 with TRBJ2-1; the match to TRBD1 covers 9 bases. The sequencing input was peripheral blood. The CDR3 coding sequence is TGTGCCAGCAGATTCCGGGACAGGGCGAACAATGAGCAGTTCTTC. Residues: CASRFRDRANNEQFF.